This T cell receptor (beta chain) was captured in a study of T cells of healthy individuals (dated by TCRdb to the late 2010s). The library relied on 5' RACE. Sequencing was carried out with an Illumina MiSeq. The raw public reads went through TCRdb reprocessing: fastp at Q25, MiXCR clone calling, in-frame beta chains kept. Each record represents a unique CDR3 protein, reported with the most common genes and DNA among its rows. For this sample the table gives tens of thousands of distinct CDR3 sequences, of which about 14% were detected only once. The top ten hold roughly a sixth of the sample. Between the V and J ends, shortened by 0 bases and 5 bases respectively, the junction contains 14 bases. Inclusive of the bounding cysteine and phenylalanine, the CDR3 is 15 residues long. CDR3 DNA is the only sequence kept; it has 45 bases, read in frame from the first base. The germline V gene yields SGHTA for CDR1 and FQGNSA for CDR2.

The sample holds many counts of this clonotype. No antigen is known for it. No base quality information exists; no much larger clone differs at one position. This clonotype was obtained from a human donor in good health. The V and J genes are TRBV7-2 and TRBJ2-7; the D segment might be TRBD1 or TRBD2, since each matches 6 bases. For the CDR3, the sequence is CASSLAGGGSHEQYF. The base sequence is TGTGCCAGCAGCTTAGCTGGAGGGGGGTCCCACGAGCAGTACTTC. The full variable domain, with segments outside the CDR3 supplied by the reference TRBV7-2 and TRBJ2-7 proteins, appears as GAGVSQSPSNKVTEKGKDVELRCDPISGHTALYWYRQSLGQGLEFLIYFQGNSAPDKSGLPSDRFSAERTGGSVSTLTIQRTQQEDSAVYLCASSLAGGGSHEQYFGPGTRLTVT.